One and the same sample provided the 22 T cell receptor beta chains below, sequenced in a study of chemoradiotherapy in HPV16-positive cancers. Here immunoSEQ multiplex PCR was the method, and the copy in TCRdb shows in-frame clones only, minus some. The table shows thousands of clones, with about 89% occurring only once. Sequencing used tumor tissue, obtained from a patient who underwent chemoradiotherapy. These TCRs come from a human donor with HPV-associated anogenital cancer.

The J gene is TRBJ2-5, the V gene TRBV4-1; 11 bases are a match to TRBD2. V shed 6 bases, J shed 5 bases, and the junction held 8 bases outside the gene matches. The length of the CDR3 is 15 residues. CDR1 is MGHRA and CDR2 is YSYEKL in the germline V gene. CDR3 DNA: TGCGCCAGCAGTCTTAGCGGGGGGGCTGGGGAGACCCAGTACTTC. This encodes CASSLSGGAGETQYF.

The rearrangement uses TRBV11-2 and TRBJ2-6; D is uncertain. The ends were cut back, 1 base at V and 3 bases at J, with 4 bases in the middle. The CDR3 consists of 14 residues. Germline V gene data show CDR1 as SGHAT and CDR2 as FQNNGV. CDR3 coding DNA: TGTGCCAGCAGCTTAGGATTTGGGGCCAACGTCCTGACTTTC. Translated, it gives CASSLGFGANVLTF.

The genes are TRBV28 and TRBJ1-6; 11 nucleotides agree with TRBD1. This CDR3 has 15 residues. Trimming took 8 bases from V and 8 from J; bases not matched to a gene: 8. Germline V CDR1 and CDR2: MDHEN, SYDVKM. The CDR3 bases are TGTGCCAGCTCGAACCGGGACAGGGGGTATTCACCCCTCCACTTT. Translated: CASSNRDRGYSPLHF.

The chain couples TRBV4-1 to TRBJ1-2; TRBD1 might be the D (5 bases). Germline lookup yields CDR1 MGHRA and CDR2 YSYEKL. Trimming removed 0 bases at V and 4 bases at J, with 15 bases between. The CDR3 runs to 16 residues. The CDR3 spells CASSQDRGAAVYGYTF. DNA of the CDR3: TGCGCCAGCAGCCAAGATCGAGGGGCCGCGGTCTATGGCTACACCTTC.

The V and J genes are TRBV9 and TRBJ2-1; D may be TRBD1 or TRBD2 (7 bases each). The CDR3 has 15 amino acids. The ends were cut back, 3 bases at V and 0 bases at J, with 10 bases in the middle. Looked up from germline, CDR1 is SGDLS and CDR2 is YYNGEE. The CDR3: CASSERDSSYNEQFF. Here the CDR3 DNA reads TGTGCCAGCAGCGAGCGGGACAGCTCCTACAATGAGCAGTTCTTC.

The chain employs TRBV29-1 and TRBJ1-2; the D gene is possibly TRBD1 (6 bases). The CDR3 is 14 amino acids. V was cut by 4 bases and J by 3 bases, with 15 bases left in between. CDR1 is SQVTM, CDR2 ANQGSEA, per germline. DNA for the CDR3: TGCAGCGTTGGAAGTGAGGAGGGGGACTATGGCTACACCTTC. Encoded protein: CSVGSEEGDYGYTF.

The chain carries TRBV2 and TRBJ1-6; D unresolved. This CDR3 comprises 12 residues. Germline CDR1 and CDR2: SNHLY and FYNNEI. Trimming removed 6 bases from V and 5 bases from J, with 5 bases in between. CDR3 in DNA: TGTGCCAGCAGCCAGCATAATTCACCCCTCCACTTT. Translation gives CASSQHNSPLHF.

This chain links TRBV7-6 with TRBJ2-5, with 9 positions matching TRBD2. CDR3 length: 16 amino acids. V trimming: 0 bases; J trimming: 2 bases; junction bases outside the gene matches: 4. Germline assignment: CDR1 SGHVS and CDR2 FNYEAQ. CDR3 in DNA: TGTGCCAGCAGCTTAGCGGTCGCGGGGGGGCAAGAGACCCAGTACTTC. Encoded protein: CASSLAVAGGQETQYF.

This chain connects TRBV5-5 to TRBJ1-1; no firm D call. V gave up 4 bases and J gave up 2 bases, with 6 bases separating them. CDR3 length: 12 residues. Germline-derived CDR1 and CDR2 are SGHKS and YYEKEE (reference sequence). The CDR3 DNA reads TGTGCCAGCAGCCAAGCCAACACTGAAGCTTTCTTT. As protein: CASSQANTEAFF.

The J gene is TRBJ2-3, the V gene TRBV6-1, with 9 bases aligning to TRBD2. The CDR3 length is 16 residues. Germline values: CDR1 MNHNS, CDR2 SASEGT. The V and J ends lost 2 bases and 3 bases, in that order; junction bases with no gene match: 6. The CDR3, as DNA: TGTGCCAGCAGTGAATCCCTGCGGGGGGGTACAGATACGCAGTATTTT. This gives the protein CASSESLRGGTDTQYF.

The rearrangement joins TRBV9 to TRBJ1-1; D is possibly TRBD1 (5 bases). This CDR3 contains 15 residues. The V end was cut by 1 base, the J end by 0 bases, with 10 bases between. CDR1 and CDR2 (germline): SGDLS, YYNGEE. This chain's CDR3 is CASSVMTDMNTEAFF. The CDR3 DNA follows: TGTGCCAGCAGCGTAATGACAGACATGAACACTGAAGCTTTCTTT.

CDR3 bases: TGTGCCAGCTCACCGGCTTGGGATCAGCCCCAGCATTTT. Encoded protein: CASSPAWDQPQHF. The chain employs TRBV18 and TRBJ1-5, with unresolved D. CDR1 and CDR2 (germline): KGHSH, LQKENI. Trimming took off 3 bases at V and 5 bases at J, with 8 bases between the two ends. The CDR3 has 13 amino acids.

V usage is TRBV6-5 and J usage is TRBJ2-7; D remains unclear. The CDR3 sequence is 14 residues long. Per the germline V gene, CDR1 is MNHEY and CDR2 is SVGAGI. V was trimmed by 2 bases and J by 1 base, leaving 9 bases between them. CDR3 DNA: TGTGCCAGCAGTTACACTGCACCTTCCTACGAGCAGTACTTC. Its translation: CASSYTAPSYEQYF.

The chain is built from TRBV28 and TRBJ1-2, with D unclear. CDR1 is MDHEN and CDR2 is SYDVKM in the germline V gene. V lost 8 bases and J 0 bases, leaving 13 bases between the germline ends. The CDR3 extends over 14 amino acids. The CDR3 DNA reads as TGTGCCAGCTCAACAGCGGGCGCTAACTATGGCTACACCTTC. Translated: CASSTAGANYGYTF.

CDR3 region: CAWGGSYSNQPQHF. Here the CDR3 DNA reads TGTGCCTGGGGTGGGAGTTATAGCAATCAGCCCCAGCATTTT. This chain joins TRBV30 and TRBJ1-5; D uncertain. V dropped 5 bases and J dropped 0 bases, with 11 bases sitting between them. CDR1 is GTSNPN and CDR2 is SVGIG in the germline V gene (reference sequence). The CDR3 extends over 14 amino acids.

The V and J genes are TRBV5-1 and TRBJ2-2, with 10 bases aligning to TRBD1. The CDR3 covers 14 residues. The V gene end was trimmed by 7 bases and the J gene end by 4 bases; junction bases not matched to a gene: 4. Germline V gene sequence: CDR1 SGHRS, CDR2 YFSETQ. The CDR3 sequence: CASRQGAGTGELFF. The CDR3, as DNA: TGCGCCAGCCGACAGGGGGCTGGCACCGGGGAGCTGTTTTTT.

The chain recombines TRBV2 with TRBJ1-2; maybe TRBD1 (5 bases). Looked up from germline, CDR1 is SNHLY and CDR2 is FYNNEI. The CDR3 loop spans 13 amino acids. The V gene lost 5 bases and the J gene lost 6 bases, with 13 bases spanning the gap. The chain's CDR3 is CASSRVGVDGYTF. CDR3 DNA: TGTGCCAGCAGTAGGGTAGGGGTGGATGGCTACACCTTC.

The V call is TRBV28, the J call TRBJ1-1; the D is unclear. CDR3 size: 11 residues. Per the germline V gene, CDR1 is MDHEN and CDR2 is SYDVKM. V dropped 8 bases and J dropped 6 bases, with 10 bases sitting between them. The CDR3 spells CASRGNPEAFF. CDR3 DNA: TGTGCCAGCCGGGGAAATCCTGAAGCTTTCTTT.

V usage is TRBV4-3 and J usage is TRBJ2-3; D is undetermined. Germline V gene data show CDR1 as LGHNA and CDR2 as YSLEER. CDR3 length: 15 residues. V lost 2 bases, J lost 1 base, and 10 bases lay in between. For the CDR3, the DNA is TGCGCCAGCAGCCAAAGAGGTGGTGGCACAGATACGCAGTATTTT. Translating it yields CASSQRGGGTDTQYF.

The chain combines TRBV6-5 with TRBJ2-5; the D is unclear. CDR1 is MNHEY and CDR2 is SVGAGI in the germline V gene. Trimming took 5 bases from V and 0 from J, leaving 10 bases between them. This CDR3 is built from 14 residues. CDR3 nucleotides: TGTGCCAGCAGTACACAGCAGTACCAAGAGACCCAGTACTTC. It codes for CASSTQQYQETQYF.

This clone was picked up a small number of times. CDR3 in amino acids: CASSFGDQPQHF. As DNA, the CDR3 is TGTGCCAGCAGCTTTGGAGATCAGCCCCAGCATTTT. This chain uses TRBV13 with TRBJ1-5; unclear D gene. V lost 3 bases, J lost 5 bases, and 5 bases lay in between. This CDR3 contains 12 residues. Germline CDR1 and CDR2: PRHDT and FYEKMQ (reference sequence).

The rearrangement links TRBV5-1 to TRBJ2-2; 7 nucleotides match TRBD2. Losses at the gene ends were 4 bases for V and 3 bases for J; bases not matched to a gene: 9. Germline V CDR1 and CDR2: SGHRS, YFSETQ. The CDR3 runs 16 residues. CDR3 residues: CASSKRTSGDTGELFF. DNA for the CDR3: TGCGCCAGCAGCAAACGGACTAGTGGGGACACCGGGGAGCTGTTTTTT.